This T cell receptor (beta chain) was retrieved from a study of cytomegalovirus exposure and HLA in healthy donors (dated by TCRdb to between 2016 and 2019). Regarding the complete study: An earlier analysis of roughly 500 of the donors reported more than 250 Gb of sequence data and some 100 million unique TCR beta sequences from 150 million to 200 million T cells. An early release that covered about 600 HLA-typed donors contained around 300 gigabases of sequencing data and 65 million to 100 million unique TCR sequences. The genetic ancestry cluster associated with self-reported Caucasian donors included 81% of the approximately 400 genotyped donors. The study aimed to test whether cataloging public T cell receptors could reveal signatures of past pathogen exposure. Using immunosequencing, the study profiled T cell repertoires from around 670 subjects and related those repertoires to cytomegalovirus serostatus. In addition to the first cohort of several hundred subjects, a separate validation cohort of approximately 110 different subjects was used. High-throughput TCR immunosequencing, statistical association of individual TCRs with disease status, and machine learning were combined to predict cytomegalovirus infection status. A later analysis re-analyzed previously published TCR beta repertoires from 660 or so donors and added high-resolution HLA genotyping to study TCR occurrence patterns. In the later analysis, no new phenotypic data were used to find candidate immune exposures; instead, reliance was placed on TCR beta sequences and their occurrence across donors. An earlier analysis of roughly 600 of the donors used high-throughput TCR beta sequencing to judge whether each TCR beta V gene segment behaved as functional or pseudogenic. Alongside the repertoire data, information on donor age, sex, ethnicity and CMV serostatus was compiled. A later genetic analysis used genome-wide SNP genotypes for about three fifths of the roughly 700 donors, treating that subset as a discovery cohort. All discovery cohort repertoires had been generated on a single sequencing platform. Both class I and class II loci were covered by HLA typing, at four-digit resolution. The number of typed donors differed by locus: about 620-630 for A, B, C, DRB1 and DQB1; about 520 for DQA1; 606 for DPA1; and roughly 470 for DPB1. Roughly 5 DR-DQ haplotypes were handled as single units for association and clustering, since linkage in the cohort was strong. On average, roughly 200,000 unique TCR beta nucleotide sequences were sequenced per donor among more than 350 genotyped donors of the cohort, with roughly 18% of those sequences being non-productive. What the authors observed across the whole study: Because the 87-base-pair reads could not distinguish some IMGT-functional V segments, including TRBV6-2 and TRBV6-3, those segments were excluded. HLA typing was unavailable for some donors at each locus, so association tests used only the typed subset. Linkage disequilibrium might explain the correlated functional status among segregating V segments, but an unknown experimental factor could not be ruled out. In a later analysis, most CMV-associated TCR beta chains were found to appear HLA-restricted, with HLA associations seemingly driven largely by CMV exposure. A few of the identified cytomegalovirus-associated TCR beta chains were confirmed in vitro to be specific for cytomegalovirus antigens. The presence/absence analyses assumed that sequencing depth was roughly uniform across donors, and that assumption may not be true. A further reported finding was that TCR beta sequences accurately predicted the HLA-A and HLA-B alleles for most subjects in the first cohort. At a false discovery rate of 0.05, a later analysis linked around 17,000 TCR beta sequences to specific HLA alleles. Several of the top co-occurrence clusters appeared to be linked to parvovirus B19, influenza, CMV and Epstein-Barr virus, according to a later analysis. In a later analysis, the rate of TCR association differed among HLA loci, with DRB1 alleles having the most associated TCRs and HLA-C alleles having the fewest. Most TCR sequences were observed very rarely across donors, whereas some public TCRs were present in many individuals. In the study, 150 to 200 TCR beta chains were listed as associated with cytomegalovirus. In a later genetic analysis, a missense DCLRE1C variant was associated with V-gene and J-gene trimming of TCR beta chains, and the association was replicated in an independent cohort. The classifier was reported to diagnose cytomegalovirus status with high specificity and sensitivity in both the original cohort and the validation cohort. It was suggested by the authors that the approach could potentially be generalized to other disease states and immunological phenotypes. Because counts were too low, some 17 rarely observed V segments, including chromosome 9 orphons, were left out of the earlier analysis of about 620 of the donors. The only immune exposure information available for the cohort was CMV serostatus. The cohort was sequenced for TCR beta chains only, and without alpha or paired-chain data the features that could be detected were limited. A later genetic analysis reported fewer N-insertions in productive TCRs among donors in an Asian-associated ancestry cluster than the roughly 690-donor mean. When HLA alleles, especially DR and DQ, strongly co-occurred, TCR associations were difficult to assign to individual alleles. Compared with equally common non-associated chains, HLA-associated TCR beta chains in a later analysis were more clonally expanded and had lower generation probabilities. An earlier analysis of some 560 of the donors showed that most TCR beta V segments appeared in productive rearrangements either about 87% or about 30% of the time, which broadly matched IMGT annotations. A group of highly shared sequence variants was considered likely to be a technical artifact of the sequencing pipeline.

Concerning this clone: Its antigen specificity is not known. No base qualities exist here, and no much larger clone lies one base off it.

In total, approximately 700 healthy bone marrow donors made up the cohort. At the time of sampling, all cohort members were nominally healthy, though unrecorded immune exposures were likely present. The donor was CMV seronegative and belonged to the group of under 400 seronegative cohort members. A peripheral blood sample was provided by each donor, and peripheral blood mononuclear cells were used for TCR beta sequencing. Genomic DNA was extracted from the blood cell samples with the Qiagen DNeasy Blood Extraction Kit. V is trimmed back by 4 bases and J by 1 base, and the junction contains 2 bases that no gene match accounts for. The germline V gene supplies CDR1 SGHDT and CDR2 YYEEEE. Its CDR3 holds 14 amino acids, cysteine through phenylalanine. This entry keeps only the CDR3 DNA: 42 bases, framed from base 1. The library was generated by the immunoSEQ multiplex PCR assay. A mixture of 60 forward primers for TCR Vbeta segments and 13 reverse primers for TCR Jbeta segments was used in the multiplex PCR. The CDR3 region of rearranged TCR beta genes was amplified from genomic DNA with a multiplex PCR assay. The Illumina HiSeq System was used to sequence the amplified TCR beta libraries as 87-base-pair reads. On the authors' methods: In a later analysis, roughly 80 million unique TCR beta chains were counted across the 500 to 700 repertoires, and approximately 11 million of these chains were shared by at least two donors. Raw reads were error-corrected and collapsed into unique sequences with a nearest-neighbor algorithm that merged closely related sequences to remove PCR and sequencing errors. CDR3 sequences were aligned to IMGT reference sequences to assign V, D and J gene segments. For a sequence to be retained, a match of at least six nucleotides was required to both a V gene segment and a J gene segment. Rearrangements were classified as productive when the CDR3 lacked stop codons and remained in frame with V and J, and all other rearrangements were classified as non-productive. CDR3 was defined according to IMGT convention as the region running from the second conserved V-encoded cysteine to the conserved J-encoded phenylalanine. The earlier analysis of some 550 of the donors excluded any sequence lacking an unambiguous match to a single V gene segment. In an earlier analysis of around 590 of the donors, a V segment was called functional when productive rearrangements were above 56.7%, and segregating when the standard deviation between donors exceeded 5%. To diagnose cytomegalovirus status from the catalog of TCR beta chain sequences, a statistical classification framework was built. A later analysis assigned V and J genes by comparing TCR nucleotide sequences with IMGT/GENE-DB human TR gene sequences. Using the TCRdist pipeline, a later analysis assigned CDR3 sequences along with most-parsimonious VDJ recombination scenarios. In a later analysis, each TCR beta chain was defined by its CDR3 amino acid sequence together with its V-gene family, and reads lacking a unique V-gene family were excluded. A later analysis removed 592 highly shared, low-generation-probability nucleotide sequences to deal with suspected cross-contamination and a sequencing artifact. A later analysis calculated a clonal expansion index for each public chain from normalized within-repertoire ranks of inferred template counts. In a later analysis, generation probabilities were computed using a VDJ recombination model fitted to out-of-frame rearrangements, and the results were checked against IGoR. In a later analysis, TCR-TCR, TCR-HLA and TCR-CMV co-occurrence was scored with hypergeometric tests, and a repertoire-size bias correction was applied to TCR pairs. False discovery rates were estimated in a later analysis by permuting HLA or CMV assignments 20 times. In a later analysis, co-occurring TCRs were grouped using DBSCAN, with TCRdist sequence similarity added in when clustering inside HLA-allele-positive subsets. Repertoires with fewer than 30,000 or more than 120,000 public chains were left out of co-occurrence clustering, as were a few repertoires with anomalous nucleotide sharing. What TCRdb holds here is the immuneACCESS table cut down to in-frame rearrangements. Part of the clones is not present; checked against another copy, under half of the missing clones reflect an unresolved V gene, and the others are unexplained. The V and J calls and clone size come from that table; D and trimming were worked out from the DNA. Here the sample has under 150,000 clones; 82% occur a single time. The ten largest clones take up approximately 2.4% of the sample.

The sequenced sample was PBMCs. The chain is made from TRBV5-6 and TRBJ2-1; 7 central nucleotides agree with TRBD1. This receptor was identified in a male donor in good health and CMV-seronegative. The CDR3 corresponds to CASSTTGSYNEQFF. The nucleotide sequence is given as TGTGCCAGCAGCACGACAGGGTCCTACAATGAGCAGTTCTTC.